These T cell receptor beta chains were read from a single sample in a study of spatial heterogeneity in lung cancer. TCRdb analysed the 5' RACE reads with MiXCR anew, one entry per CDR3 protein. The sample includes 60,000 to 65,000 distinct CDR3 sequences, around 8.4% of them seen just once. This sample comprised PBMCs, obtained at surgery. The source is a female donor with early-stage non-small cell lung cancer. The conserved cysteine and the conserved F or W are not part of the CDR3 here.

J gene | V gene | CDR3 protein
TRBJ1-4 | TRBV15 | ATSRERLF
TRBJ2-5 | TRBV7-3 | ASSPLPSVETQY
TRBJ1-4 | TRBV12-3/TRBV12-4 | ASSSYGGTNEKLF
TRBJ1-2 | TRBV12-3/TRBV12-4 | ASIGGASNYGYT
TRBJ2-1 | TRBV3-1 | ASSQPGTSGINEQF
TRBJ2-7 | TRBV12-3/TRBV12-4 | ASSLSGSSDEQY
TRBJ1-4 | TRBV7-2 | ASSPPSTGLNEKLF
TRBJ1-3 | TRBV12-3/TRBV12-4 | ASSFRESGNTIY
TRBJ2-1 | TRBV2 | ASSGQRGGRFLQF
TRBJ1-1 | TRBV2 | ASSERGRVAF
TRBJ2-7 | TRBV29-1 | SVTDRPSYEQY
TRBJ2-5 | TRBV6-5 | ASSYGRDRGLLPLLGQETQY
TRBJ1-4 | TRBV5-5 | ASSPPGQSNEKLF
TRBJ2-3 | TRBV4-1 | ASSRGGTDTQY
TRBJ1-1 | TRBV12-3/TRBV12-4 | ASSFRQAMNTEAF
TRBJ1-1 | TRBV18 | ASSPGLQNTEAF
TRBJ2-2 | TRBV20-1 | SAVLNTGELF
TRBJ2-7 | TRBV5-1 | ASSLRRGQAYEQY
TRBJ1-2 | TRBV10-3 | AISEQDIANYGYT
TRBJ2-1 | TRBV5-1 | ASSLTSGSGNEQF
TRBJ1-5 | TRBV6-4 | ASSDRIRDRGWRGNQPQH
TRBJ2-3 | TRBV9 | ASSATHSTDTQY
TRBJ2-7 | TRBV20-1 | SARDQGSYEQY
TRBJ1-5 | TRBV5-1 | ASSRGQGDQPQH
TRBJ2-1 | TRBV5-1 | ASSRDRSSYNEQF
TRBJ1-5 | TRBV20-1 | SATETSDQPQH
TRBJ1-3 | TRBV28 | ASTGGSGNTIY
TRBJ1-3 | TRBV7-9 | ASSLVGQKSGNTIY
TRBJ2-2 | TRBV28 | ASTPGRGGGTGELF
TRBJ2-3 | TRBV7-2 | ASSRGGPHTDTQY
TRBJ1-3 | TRBV6-5 | ASSRRGQTSGNTIY
TRBJ1-5 | TRBV7-8 | ASSFQGLHQPQH
TRBJ1-5 | TRBV2 | ASSRTVVNQPQH
TRBJ2-4 | TRBV12-3/TRBV12-4 | ASGRSGTINIQY
TRBJ1-3 | TRBV25-1 | ASVPGLAGNTIY
TRBJ1-1 | TRBV5-1 | ASSFRQGVNTEAF
TRBJ2-1 | TRBV3-1 | ASSPALAGLGNEQF
TRBJ2-5 | TRBV5-1 | ASSPPPRETQY
TRBJ1-3 | TRBV5-1 | ASSLDGGSGNTIY
TRBJ2-3 | TRBV7-7 | ASSLTSGRPDTQY
TRBJ2-7 | TRBV11-3 | ASHGISTQREGPYEQY
TRBJ2-1 | TRBV5-1 | ASSTTSGRAGNEQF
TRBJ2-5 | TRBV20-1 | SARAAELQETQY
TRBJ2-7 | TRBV20-1 | SANFWNYEQY
TRBJ2-1 | TRBV6-2/TRBV6-3 | ASGQSSYNEQF